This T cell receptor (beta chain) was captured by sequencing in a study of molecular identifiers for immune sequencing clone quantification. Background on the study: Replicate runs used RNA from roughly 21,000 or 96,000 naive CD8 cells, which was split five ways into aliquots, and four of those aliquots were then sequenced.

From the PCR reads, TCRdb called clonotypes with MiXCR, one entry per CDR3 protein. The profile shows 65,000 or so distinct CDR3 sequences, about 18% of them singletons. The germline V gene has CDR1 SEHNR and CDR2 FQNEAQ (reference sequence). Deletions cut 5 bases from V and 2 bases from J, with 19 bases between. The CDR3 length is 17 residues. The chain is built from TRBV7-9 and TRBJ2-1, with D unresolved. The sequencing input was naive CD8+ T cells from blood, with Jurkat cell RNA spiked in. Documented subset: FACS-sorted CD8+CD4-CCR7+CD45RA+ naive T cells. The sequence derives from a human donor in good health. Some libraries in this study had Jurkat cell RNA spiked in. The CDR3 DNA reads TGTGCCAGCAGCCAAAACGACTTACCCAGTCCCTACAATGAGCAGTTCTTC. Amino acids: CASSQNDLPSPYNEQFF.